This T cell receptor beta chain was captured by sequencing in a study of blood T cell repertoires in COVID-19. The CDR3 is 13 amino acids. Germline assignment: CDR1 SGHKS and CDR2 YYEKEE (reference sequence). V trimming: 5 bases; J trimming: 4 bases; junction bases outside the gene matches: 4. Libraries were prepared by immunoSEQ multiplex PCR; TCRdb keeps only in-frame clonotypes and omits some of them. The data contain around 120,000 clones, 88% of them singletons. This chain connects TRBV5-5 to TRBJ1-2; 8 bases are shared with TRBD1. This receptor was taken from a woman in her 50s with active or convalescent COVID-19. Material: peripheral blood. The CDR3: CASRMQGAYGYTF. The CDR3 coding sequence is TGTGCCAGCAGGATGCAGGGGGCCTATGGCTACACCTTC.